This T cell receptor (beta chain) was recorded in a study of CD8+ T cells in alopecia areata. Germline V CDR1 and CDR2: MNHEY, SMNVEV (reference sequence). V lost 1 base, J lost 2 bases, and 5 bases lay in between. The CDR3 runs 13 residues. Both CD4+ and CD8+ T cells were separated by sorting PBMCs. Following RNA extraction, reverse transcription yielded cDNA that acted as the sequencing template. Sequencing used immunoSEQ multiplex PCR; TCRdb keeps in-frame clones, though not all of them. The data show some 150,000 clones, roughly 70% seen once. Concerning this clone itself: This specimen includes other DNA sequences encoding the same CDR3.

The chain carries TRBV27 and TRBJ2-5; D is possibly TRBD1 or TRBD2 (5 bases each). The input for sequencing was CD8+ T cells sorted from blood, taken at week 0. This receptor was identified in a human donor with alopecia areata. DNA for the CDR3: TGTGCCAGCAGTTTATGGGGGCAAGAGACCCAGTACTTC. This encodes CASSLWGQETQYF.